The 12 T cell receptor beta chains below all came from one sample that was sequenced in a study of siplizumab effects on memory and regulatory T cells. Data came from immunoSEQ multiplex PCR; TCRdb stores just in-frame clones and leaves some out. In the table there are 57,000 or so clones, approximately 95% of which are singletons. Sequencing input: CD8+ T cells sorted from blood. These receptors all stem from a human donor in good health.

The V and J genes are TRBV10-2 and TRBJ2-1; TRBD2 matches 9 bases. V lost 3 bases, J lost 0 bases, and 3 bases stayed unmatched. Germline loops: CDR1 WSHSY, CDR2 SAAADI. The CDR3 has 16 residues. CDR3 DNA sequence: TGCGCCAGCAGTGAAAGTAGCGGGAGCTCCTACAATGAGCAGTTCTTC. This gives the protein CASSESSGSSYNEQFF.

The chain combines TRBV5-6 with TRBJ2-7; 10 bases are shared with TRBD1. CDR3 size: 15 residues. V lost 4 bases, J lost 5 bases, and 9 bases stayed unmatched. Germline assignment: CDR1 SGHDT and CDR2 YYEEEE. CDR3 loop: CASSLDRGYFDEQYF. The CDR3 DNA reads TGTGCCAGCAGCCTGGACAGGGGGTATTTTGACGAGCAGTACTTC.

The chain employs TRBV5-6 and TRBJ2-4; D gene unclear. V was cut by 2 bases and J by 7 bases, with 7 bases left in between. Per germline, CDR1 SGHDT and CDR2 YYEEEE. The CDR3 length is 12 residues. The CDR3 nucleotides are TGTGCCAGCAGCTTTACAGCGAACATTCAGTACTTC. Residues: CASSFTANIQYF.

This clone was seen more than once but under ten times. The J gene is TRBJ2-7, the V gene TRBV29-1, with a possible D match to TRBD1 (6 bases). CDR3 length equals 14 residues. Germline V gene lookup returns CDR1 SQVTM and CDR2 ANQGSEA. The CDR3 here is CSPYREASSYEQYF. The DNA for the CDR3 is TGCAGTCCTTACAGGGAAGCCTCCTCCTACGAGCAGTACTTC.

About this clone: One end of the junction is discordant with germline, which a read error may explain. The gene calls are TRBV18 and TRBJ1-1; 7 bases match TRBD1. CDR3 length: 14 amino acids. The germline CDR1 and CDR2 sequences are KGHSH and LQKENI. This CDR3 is CASSPQGRYTEAFF. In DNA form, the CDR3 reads TGTGCCAGCTCGCCACAGGGGCGATACACTGAAGCTTTCTTT.

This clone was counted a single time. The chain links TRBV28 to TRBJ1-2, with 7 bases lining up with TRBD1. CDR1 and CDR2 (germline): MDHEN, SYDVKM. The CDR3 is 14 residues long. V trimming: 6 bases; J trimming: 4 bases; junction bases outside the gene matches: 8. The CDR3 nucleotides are TGTGCCAGCAGACCCCCGACAGGGAGCTATGGCTACACCTTC. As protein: CASRPPTGSYGYTF.

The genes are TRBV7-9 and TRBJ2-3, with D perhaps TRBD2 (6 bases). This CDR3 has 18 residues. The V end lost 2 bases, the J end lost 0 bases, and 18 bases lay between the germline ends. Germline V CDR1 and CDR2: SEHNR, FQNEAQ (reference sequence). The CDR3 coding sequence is TGTGCCAGCAGCTTATGGTATGGGAGGCCCACAAGCACAGATACGCAGTATTTT. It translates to CASSLWYGRPTSTDTQYF.

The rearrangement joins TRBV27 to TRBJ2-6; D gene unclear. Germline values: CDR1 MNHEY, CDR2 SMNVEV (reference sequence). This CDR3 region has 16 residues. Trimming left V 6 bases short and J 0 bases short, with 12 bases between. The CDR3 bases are TGTGCCAGCAGCTCCAACAAACGCTCTGGGGCCAACGTCCTGACTTTC. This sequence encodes CASSSNKRSGANVLTF. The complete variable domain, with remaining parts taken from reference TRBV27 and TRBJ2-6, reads EAQVTQNPRYLITVTGKKLTVTCSQNMNHEYMSWYRQDPGLGLRQIYYSMNVEVTDKGDVPEGYKVSRKEKRNFPLILESPSPNQTSLYFCASSSNKRSGANVLTFGAGSRLTVL.

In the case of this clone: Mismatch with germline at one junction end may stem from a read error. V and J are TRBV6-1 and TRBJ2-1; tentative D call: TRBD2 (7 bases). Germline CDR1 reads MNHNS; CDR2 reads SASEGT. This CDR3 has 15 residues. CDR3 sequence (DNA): TGTGCCAGCAGTGAAGGGGAGGGGGTCTACAATGAGCAATTCTTC. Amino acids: CASSEGEGVYNEQFF.

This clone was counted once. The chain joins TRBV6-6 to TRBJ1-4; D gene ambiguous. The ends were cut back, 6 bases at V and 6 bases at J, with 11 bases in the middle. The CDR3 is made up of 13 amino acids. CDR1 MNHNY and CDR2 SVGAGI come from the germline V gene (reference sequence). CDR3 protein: CASRPRTHEKLFF. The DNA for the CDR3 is TGTGCCAGCAGACCCCGGACTCATGAAAAACTGTTTTTT.

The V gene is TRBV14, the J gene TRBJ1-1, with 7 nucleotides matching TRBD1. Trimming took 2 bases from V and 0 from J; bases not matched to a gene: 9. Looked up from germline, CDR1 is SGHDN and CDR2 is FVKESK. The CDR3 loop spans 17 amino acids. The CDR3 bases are TGTGCCAGCAGCCAATACCCGGGACAGTTCATGAACACTGAAGCTTTCTTT. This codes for CASSQYPGQFMNTEAFF.

For the CDR3, the DNA is TGTGCCAGCAGCTTTCTAGCGGGAGAAAACCCCTCCTTCTACGAGCAGTACTTC. Residues: CASSFLAGENPSFYEQYF. This chain uses TRBV7-2 with TRBJ2-5; the match to TRBD2 covers 10 bases. The DNA end is more similar to TRBJ2-7, so the J call may be wrong. The CDR3 has 18 amino acids. Germline CDR1 reads SGHTA; CDR2 reads FQGNSA.